A single sample gave rise to the 13 T cell receptor beta chains below, sequenced in a study of T-cell memory formation after mild COVID-19. TCRdb reanalysed the 5' RACE reads using MiXCR and keeps one entry per CDR3 protein. The table records 550,000 to 700,000 distinct CDR3 sequences, 18% of them present only once. Sequencing was done on a sample of PBMCs or a T cell subset sorted from them (not recorded which). These receptors were collected from an adult woman who had mild COVID-19 (a few samples of this study predate the infection). Cell type and time point are not known.

This clonotype was detected a few times. The chain carries TRBV25-1 and TRBJ2-1, with a tentative D call TRBD1 (6 bases). Per germline, CDR1 MGHDK and CDR2 SYGVNS. The CDR3 runs to 16 residues. Trimming took off 4 bases at V and 4 bases at J, with 17 bases between the two ends. The CDR3 coding sequence is TGTGCCAGCAGTGGTATACAGGGTTCGGAATACAATGAGCAGTTCTTC. As protein: CASSGIQGSEYNEQFF. The complete variable domain, with remaining parts taken from reference TRBV25-1 and TRBJ2-1, reads EADIYQTPRYLVIGTGKKITLECSQTMGHDKMYWYQQDPGMELHLIHYSYGVNSTEKGDLSSESTVSRIRTEHFPLTLESARPSHTSQYLCASSGIQGSEYNEQFFGPGTRLTVL.

There are a few counts of this clonotype. The chain links TRBV7-9 to TRBJ2-6; 8 bases align to TRBD1. J gave up 3 bases and V 0 bases, and 7 bases lay outside the gene matches. Germline V lookup: CDR1 SEHNR, CDR2 FQNEAQ (reference sequence). There are 18 residues in the CDR3. The CDR3 loop is CASSLARQGLGGANVLTF. For the CDR3, the DNA is TGTGCCAGCAGCTTAGCCCGACAGGGGTTGGGTGGGGCCAACGTCCTGACTTTC. The variable domain in full, with the rest retrieved from reference TRBV7-9 and TRBJ2-6, is DTGVSQNPRHKITKRGQNVTFRCDPISEHNRLYWYRQTLGQGPEFLTYFQNEAQLEKSRLLSDRFSAERPKGSFSTLEIQRTEQGDSAMYLCASSLARQGLGGANVLTFGAGSRLTVL.

The CDR3 here is CASRGDRDNEKLFF. The CDR3 coding sequence is TGTGCCAGCAGGGGGGACAGGGATAATGAAAAACTGTTTTTT. This chain joins TRBV27 and TRBJ1-4, with 9 bases lining up with TRBD1. The CDR3 loop spans 14 amino acids. The germline V gene encodes CDR1 MNHEY and CDR2 SMNVEV (reference sequence). V shed 6 bases, J shed 4 bases, and the junction held 3 bases outside the gene matches.

This clonotype has just a few counts. This chain links TRBV20-1 with TRBJ2-3, with 14 bases fitting TRBD2. Germline V gene data show CDR1 as DFQATT and CDR2 as SNEGSKA (reference sequence). V trimming: 5 bases; J trimming: 5 bases; junction bases outside the gene matches: 12. The length of the CDR3 is 17 residues. DNA of the CDR3: TGCAGTGCTTCCCCTTATGAGACTAGCGGGGGGGGAGATACGCAGTATTTT. As protein: CSASPYETSGGGDTQYF.

The chain carries TRBV7-9 and TRBJ2-1, with 8 bases that match TRBD1. From germline, CDR1 is SEHNR and CDR2 FQNEAQ (reference sequence). V lost 5 bases and J lost 3; bases outside the gene matches: 12. The CDR3 loop spans 17 amino acids. The CDR3 loop is CASSGAPGTGIYNEQFF. In DNA, the CDR3 is TGTGCCAGCAGCGGGGCCCCCGGGACAGGAATCTACAATGAGCAGTTCTTC. The whole variable domain, filled in from reference TRBV7-9 and TRBJ2-1, reads DTGVSQNPRHKITKRGQNVTFRCDPISEHNRLYWYRQTLGQGPEFLTYFQNEAQLEKSRLLSDRFSAERPKGSFSTLEIQRTEQGDSAMYLCASSGAPGTGIYNEQFFGPGTRLTVL.

In its sample, this clonotype was seen a few times. The chain has TRBV5-1 and TRBJ2-7; 8 nucleotides agree with TRBD1. The CDR3 extends over 13 amino acids. Trimming cost V 0 bases and J 6 bases; bases outside gene matches: 2. Germline CDR1 and CDR2: SGHRS and YFSETQ. The CDR3 DNA sequence: TGCGCCAGCAGCTTGGAGACAGGGGTCGAGCAGTACTTC. Its translation: CASSLETGVEQYF.

This chain uses TRBV27 with TRBJ2-7; D might be TRBD1 (6 bases). Per germline, CDR1 MNHEY and CDR2 SMNVEV (reference sequence). The CDR3 sequence is 15 residues long. Deletions cut 5 bases from V and 5 bases from J, with 19 bases between. CDR3 DNA sequence: TGTGCCAGCAGTCTCGGGGCACAGGGATTCAACGAGCAGTACTTC. Translating gives CASSLGAQGFNEQYF.

The genes are TRBV7-9 and TRBJ1-2, with TRBD1 matching over 7 bases. The CDR3 length is 16 residues. The germline V gene has CDR1 SEHNR and CDR2 FQNEAQ (reference sequence). Germline trimming cut 8 bases from V and 0 bases from J; bases unmatched to any gene: 12. CDR3 region: CASLRDSYIANYGYTF. The CDR3 nucleotides read TGTGCCAGCCTACGGGACAGTTACATAGCTAACTATGGCTACACCTTC.

At least ten counts were recorded for this clonotype. The V and J genes are TRBV25-1 and TRBJ2-1; weak D call: TRBD2 (6 bases). CDR1 is MGHDK and CDR2 is SYGVNS in the germline V gene. CDR3 size: 13 residues. V lost 6 bases and J lost 6, with 12 bases in between. The CDR3 here is CASREGSLNEQFF. DNA of the CDR3: TGTGCCAGCAGGGAGGGGTCACTCAATGAGCAGTTCTTC.

CDR3 region: CASSWRTGGHNSPLHF. The CDR3 bases are TGTGCCAGCAGTTGGCGGACAGGGGGTCATAATTCACCCCTCCACTTT. V gene TRBV12-3 or TRBV12-4 combines with J gene TRBJ1-6, with 10 nucleotides matching TRBD1. This CDR3 comprises 16 residues. V was clipped by 4 bases and J by 5 bases; unmatched bases: 5.

This clonotype was observed at least ten times. This chain links TRBV20-1 with TRBJ2-3, with D hard to call. There are 17 residues in the CDR3. The V gene lost 1 base and the J gene lost 6 bases, with 23 bases spanning the gap. Germline loops: CDR1 DFQATT, CDR2 SNEGSKA (reference sequence). Here the CDR3 reads CSARVLRSASFEDTQYF. CDR3 in DNA: TGCAGTGCTAGAGTTTTACGGAGCGCCTCTTTTGAGGATACGCAGTATTTT.

The J gene is TRBJ1-2, the V gene TRBV3-1; no clear D gene. Germline assignment: CDR1 LGHDT and CDR2 YNNKEL (reference sequence). The CDR3 runs 16 residues. The germline V and J ends were trimmed by 0 bases and 5 bases, with 16 bases remaining between them. The CDR3 nucleotides read TGTGCCAGCAGCCAAGAAGGGCTAGCCCCTTATTATGGCTACACCTTC. This codes for CASSQEGLAPYYGYTF. Together with reference TRBV3-1 and TRBJ1-2, the CDR3 gives the full variable domain: DTAVSQTPKYLVTQMGNDKSIKCEQNLGHDTMYWYKQDSKKFLKIMFSYNNKELIINETVPNRFSPKSPDKAHLNLHINSLELGDSAVYFCASSQEGLAPYYGYTFGSGTRLTVV.

This clonotype was seen a few times. The chain links TRBV14 to TRBJ2-1, with a tentative D call TRBD2 (6 bases). CDR3 length: 13 residues. Germline V gene data show CDR1 as SGHDN and CDR2 as FVKESK. Trimming took 0 bases from V and 9 from J, leaving 9 bases between them. As DNA, the CDR3 is TGTGCCAGCAGCCAAGAATTGCGGGGTGAGCAGTTCTTC. This gives the protein CASSQELRGEQFF.